The clone carrying this T cell receptor (beta chain) came up many times. Its antigen is unidentified. This sample was included in a study of T-cell reconstitution after alpha-beta-depleted transplantation in children. This CDR3 region has 16 residues. CDR1 and CDR2 from the germline V gene are SGHRS and YFSETQ. Germline trimming cut 4 bases from V and 5 bases from J; bases unmatched to any gene: 12. Study-level points and caveats: At one year after transplant, newly produced T cells mostly accounted for T-cell counts and diversity. Reportedly, only several hundred clones from non-depleted graft cells drove alpha-beta T-cell counts at about two months. Certain patients had high TCRbeta diversity at day 60, and it came from recipient T cells and thymic progenitors that survived.

TCRbeta library preparation incorporated unique molecular identifiers. From the PCR reads, TCRdb called clonotypes with MiXCR, one entry per CDR3 protein. The sample consists of 120,000 to 150,000 distinct CDR3 sequences, around 8.8% of them appearing once. The TCR comes from a female patient under 10 years old who had a stem cell transplant for congenital amegakaryocytic thrombocytopenia, so the T cells may come from the graft donor. This chain links TRBV5-1 with TRBJ2-1, with 7 nucleotides matching TRBD1. The material was PBMCs, mostly from graft donor cells, obtained 180 days after TCRalphabeta/CD19-depleted stem cell transplant. The CDR3 sequence: CASSIQQGQTHNEQFF. DNA for the CDR3: TGCGCCAGCAGCATTCAACAGGGGCAGACACACAATGAGCAGTTCTTC.